This TCR beta chain was recovered during a study of CD8 T cells in Susac syndrome. The CDR3 runs 15 residues. Trimming took off 6 bases at V and 0 bases at J, with 13 bases between the two ends. Germline V gene lookup returns CDR1 SGDLS and CDR2 YYNGEE. Random-hexamer reverse transcription was applied to roughly 0.5 to 1 ug RNA. The authors amplified TCR beta CDR3 across 54 Vbeta and 13 Jbeta using immunoSEQ multiplex PCR. TCRdb re-analysed the immunoSEQ multiplex PCR reads in MiXCR, keeping a single row per CDR3 protein. The sample has some 110,000 distinct CDR3 sequences; approximately 95% are singletons. CD8+ and CD4+ T cells taken from blood had their TCR beta sequenced. Patients with stable or active relapsing-remitting disease, all of them treatment-naive, made up the multiple sclerosis controls. Isolation of CD8+ and CD4+ T cells was performed negatively, whereas enrichment of TEMRA cells was done by FACS.

The sample taken for sequencing was CD8+ T cells from PBMCs. The gene calls are TRBV9 and TRBJ2-1, with D possibly TRBD2 on 8 matching bases. The TCR was taken from a human donor with multiple sclerosis. CDR3 sequence: CASTGRDSSYNEQFF. The CDR3 nucleotides read TGTGCCAGCACCGGGAGGGACAGCTCCTACAATGAGCAGTTCTTC.